This entry lists 5 T cell receptor beta chains sequenced from one sample in a study of Tregs in tolerant kidney transplant recipients. The method was immunoSEQ multiplex PCR; TCRdb's version includes in-frame clones alone and lacks a portion of them. The sample lists approximately 93,000 clones; approximately 94% were seen once. The sample consisted of CD4+ T cells from blood, taken before the transplant. These receptors originate from a human donor who received a combined kidney and bone marrow transplant.

The V and J genes are TRBV5-5 and TRBJ1-2, with TRBD1 identical over 7 bases. The V segment lost 4 bases and the J segment 4 bases; nucleotides outside the gene matches: 7. The V gene's germline CDR1 is SGHKS and CDR2 YYEKEE (reference sequence). CDR3 size: 14 residues. The CDR3 region is CASSPTGTAYGYTF. DNA of the CDR3: TGTGCCAGCAGCCCGACCGGGACAGCCTATGGCTACACCTTC.

This clone was observed a few times. This rearrangement joins TRBV28 to TRBJ1-4, with D possibly being TRBD1 (5 bases). Germline values: CDR1 MDHEN, CDR2 SYDVKM. The CDR3 is 15 amino acids. V was shortened by 6 bases and J by 7 bases, with 18 bases between the two germline ends. The DNA of the CDR3 is TGTGCCAGCAGCTCCGCCGGGACTGCGGGTGAAAAACTGTTTTTT. Translating gives CASSSAGTAGEKLFF.

The genes are TRBV5-1 and TRBJ2-3; 7 bases line up with TRBD2. Germline V gene sequence: CDR1 SGHRS, CDR2 YFSETQ. Trimming removed 0 bases from V and 2 bases from J; junction bases left unmatched: 6. The CDR3 covers 16 residues. The CDR3 DNA reads as TGCGCCAGCAGCTTGGGTGGCGGGGGAAACACAGATACGCAGTATTTT. It specifies CASSLGGGGNTDTQYF.

The genes are TRBV2 and TRBJ2-3; TRBD2 matches 12 bases. The J segment lost 3 bases and the V segment lost 6 bases, leaving 4 bases of the junction unmatched. This CDR3 is built from 15 residues. Germline CDR1 reads SNHLY; CDR2 reads FYNNEI. CDR3 sequence: CASRELAGGTDTQYF. As DNA, the CDR3 is TGTGCCAGCAGGGAACTAGCGGGAGGTACAGATACGCAGTATTTT.

V is TRBV30 and J is TRBJ1-2; D perhaps matches TRBD1 (5 bases). The V and J ends lost 3 bases and 4 bases respectively, with 12 bases between them. This CDR3 spans 13 amino acids. Per the germline V gene, CDR1 is GTSNPN and CDR2 is SVGIG (reference sequence). Here the CDR3 reads CAWRLTGVYGYTF. The CDR3, as DNA: TGTGCCTGGAGGTTAACAGGAGTCTATGGCTACACCTTC.